This is a list of T cell receptor beta chains from one sample in a study of T-cell memory formation after mild COVID-19. TCRdb passed the 5' RACE reads through MiXCR, listing each CDR3 protein once. The profile shows 300,000 to 400,000 distinct CDR3 sequences, 15% to 20% of them singletons. Material for sequencing was PBMCs or a T cell subset sorted from them (not recorded which). Source of these receptors: a man younger than 35 who had mild COVID-19 (a few samples of this study predate the infection). Cell type and time point are not known. The conserved cysteine and the conserved F or W are not part of the CDR3 here.

>TRBV5-1|13|TRBJ1-1
ASSSGTGQATEAF
>TRBV7-9|14|TRBJ1-1
ASSPRGQVMNTEAF
>TRBV11-3|12|TRBJ2-5
ASSMTGSKETQY
>TRBV5-1|17|TRBJ1-1
ASSTGTRTTGKTDTEAF
>TRBV21-1|9|TRBJ1-1
ATDPGTEAF
>TRBV27|10|TRBJ2-1
ASKTEYNEQF
>TRBV20-1|14|TRBJ2-6
SARERRGAGANVLT
>TRBV20-1|12|TRBJ2-5
SATWLAGRETQY
>TRBV5-1|15|TRBJ2-1
ASTGSGGAPIQNEQF
>TRBV5-1|13|TRBJ2-1
ASSFSAGVYNEQF
>TRBV28|12|TRBJ1-1
ASIRTAMNTEAF
>TRBV20-1|13|TRBJ1-2
SARGMTGKEGGYT
>TRBV4-1|11|TRBJ2-4
ASSKTPGDIQY
>TRBV7-6|11|TRBJ2-7
ASSLAPPSEQY
>TRBV5-5|13|TRBJ2-5
ASSPLVGAQETQY
>TRBV4-3|12|TRBJ2-2
ASSRDTGRGELF
>TRBV5-1|12|TRBJ2-2
ASRTGSYTGELF
>TRBV6-5|13|TRBJ2-2
ASSSPDKTTGELF
>TRBV29-1|10|TRBJ2-7
SVATGGYEQY
>TRBV27|12|TRBJ1-4
ASRPRQESEKLF
>TRBV6-5|15|TRBJ2-1
ASSYARTSGGYNEQF
>TRBV5-1|14|TRBJ2-3
ASSLGGQRSTDTQY
>TRBV9|14|TRBJ1-3
ASSAGQPLSGNTIY
>TRBV30|11|TRBJ1-4
AWRNTGYEKLF
>TRBV4-1|12|TRBJ2-7
ASSQDSREGEQY
>TRBV5-4|11|TRBJ1-1
ASSPDSNTEAF
>TRBV5-1|14|TRBJ2-4
ASSLGQPAGENIQY
>TRBV5-1|16|TRBJ1-4
ASSDALRTIATNEKLF
>TRBV10-3|13|TRBJ2-7
AISEQRGQGVEQY